This entry is about one T cell receptor (beta chain). Its antigen remains undetermined. The junction differs from germline at one of its ends, possibly a read error. This sample is drawn from a study of OX40 agonist ivuxolimab in advanced cancers. The study in broad terms: Ivuxolimab, which targeted the costimulatory receptor OX40 (CD134), was an agonistic, fully human IgG2 monoclonal antibody. Intravenous ivuxolimab was administered to patients every 2 weeks at six dose levels: 0.01, 0.1, 0.3, 1.5, 3 and 10 mg/kg. Of the 50 to 55 patients in dose escalation, around 20 had hepatocellular carcinoma, some 15 had melanoma, 9 had renal cell carcinoma and 9 had head and neck cancer. In the dose-escalation cohort, approximately 80% of patients were male, and the mean age was approximately 60 years with a range of roughly 20 to 79. Patients were allowed to have had prior anti-PD-1, anti-PD-L1 or anti-CTLA-4 therapy, and less than 45% of the dose-escalation patients had previously received checkpoint inhibitors. Partial responses occurred in three dose-escalation patients, of whom one had hepatocellular carcinoma and two had cutaneous melanoma. The point of sequencing TCRbeta in the periphery was to test whether ivuxolimab changed TCR sequence diversity and drove clonal T-cell expansion. The monotherapy dose-escalation portion (N of about 49 patients) of the phase I ivuxolimab trial is reported in the paper.

The trial excluded patients who had a history of autoimmune disease or who were on systemic immunosuppression. Peripheral blood for TCR sequencing was collected from all dose cohorts at baseline, on cycle 4 day 1, and on cycle 7 day 1. Samples were obtained from an open-label, multicenter, first-in-human phase I dose-escalation trial of ivuxolimab. Adults with locally advanced or metastatic head and neck squamous cell, hepatocellular, melanoma or renal cell carcinoma were enrolled in the trial. CD4+ and CD8+ T cells were sorted separately from peripheral blood before TCR sequencing. Overall study results and their limits: In the 0.1-3.0 mg/kg groups, partial responders had among the lowest normalized peripheral clonal expansion, particularly in CD8+ T cells. The antigen specificity of the clonally expanded peripheral T cells was not determined. At doses from 0.1 to 3.0 mg/kg, clonal expansion was seen in both CD4+ and CD8+ blood T cells between baseline and week 6. Low levels of normalized T-cell clonal expansion were also seen in some patients who did not respond. After ivuxolimab, more expanded clones were found on average in CD8+ T cells than in CD4+ T cells.

CDR1 and CDR2 are drawn from the germline V gene: SGHRS, YFSETQ. The cysteine opens and the phenylalanine closes a CDR3 of 14 amino acids. The retained sequence is limited to the CDR3, 42 bases, with the frame set at the first base. Genomic DNA was isolated from the sorted cells so that the TCRbeta CDR3 region could be sequenced. The immunoSEQ Assay was used for sequencing of TCRbeta CDR3 regions. In TCRdb, the immuneACCESS table is reduced to in-frame sequences with V and J assigned. These tables do not hold every clone; where another copy was compared, an unresolved V gene accounts for under half, and the others remain unexplained. The sample has about 76,000 clones on record, nearly 85% of them singletons. The leading ten clones occupy approximately 7% of the sample.

The material was CD4+ or CD8+ T cells sorted from blood, obtained in a trial of the OX40 agonist ivuxolimab. The rearrangement joined TRBV5-1 to TRBJ2-7, with the identity of the D gene unclear. This sequence originates from an adult with an advanced solid tumor such as melanoma, head and neck, liver or kidney cancer. CDR3 loop: CASSLADSLYEQYF. The bases are TGTGCCAGCAGCTTGGCTGACTCTCTCTACGAGCAGTACTTC.